The 20 T cell receptor beta chains below all came from one sample that was sequenced in a study of OX40 agonist ivuxolimab in advanced cancers. Using immunoSEQ multiplex PCR, the repertoire was profiled, and TCRdb retains in-frame clones only, with some absent. The data contain about 65,000 clones, approximately 89% of them singletons. This specimen was CD4+ or CD8+ T cells sorted from blood, taken in a trial of the OX40 agonist ivuxolimab. Source of these receptors: an adult with an advanced solid tumor such as melanoma, head and neck, liver or kidney cancer.

The chain links TRBV10-3 to TRBJ2-5, with D possibly TRBD2 on 7 matching bases. This CDR3 has 15 residues. Trimming shortened V by 4 bases and J by 5 bases, and 17 bases separated the two germline ends. Germline CDR1 is ENHRY and CDR2 is SYGVKD. DNA for the CDR3: TGTGCCATCAGTGCGATCGGGGGGCCAGGGGAGACCCAGTACTTC. Amino acids: CAISAIGGPGETQYF.

The chain couples TRBV7-2 to TRBJ2-5, with 11 bases aligning to TRBD2. Germline V gene lookup returns CDR1 SGHTA and CDR2 FQGNSA. V was clipped by 3 bases and J by 1 base; unmatched bases: 7. The CDR3 runs to 17 residues. CDR3 nucleotide sequence: TGTGCCAGCAGCTTGTACGGGACTAGCGGCGCCCAAGAGACCCAGTACTTC. This translates into CASSLYGTSGAQETQYF.

J is TRBJ1-3 and V is TRBV19; D perhaps matches TRBD1 (6 bases). Trimming took off 5 bases at V and 0 bases at J, with 11 bases between the two ends. CDR3 size: 15 residues. The V gene's germline CDR1 is LNHDA and CDR2 SQIVND (reference sequence). The DNA for the CDR3 is TGTGCCAGTAGTCATGGACAGTTCTCTGGAAACACCATATATTTT. Its translation is CASSHGQFSGNTIYF.

This chain joins TRBV19 and TRBJ2-2; maybe TRBD1 (5 bases). This CDR3 has 13 amino acids. V was trimmed by 3 bases and J by 4 bases, leaving 6 bases between them. Looked up from germline, CDR1 is LNHDA and CDR2 is SQIVND (reference sequence). CDR3: CASSIRGTGELFF. In DNA form, the CDR3 reads TGTGCCAGTAGTATTAGGGGCACCGGGGAGCTGTTTTTT.

The chain links TRBV5-4 to TRBJ2-2; D call uncertain. CDR3 length: 12 residues. CDR1 is SGHNT and CDR2 is YYREEE in the germline V gene (reference sequence). V gave up 4 bases and J gave up 1 base, with 2 bases separating them. As DNA, the CDR3 is TGTGCCAGCAGCGAGAACACCGGGGAGCTGTTTTTT. Translation: CASSENTGELFF. The whole variable domain, remainder taken from reference TRBV5-4 and TRBJ2-2, is ETGVTQSPTHLIKTRGQQVTLRCSSQSGHNTVSWYQQALGQGPQFIFQYYREEENGRGNFPPRFSGLQFPNYSSELNVNALELDDSALYLCASSENTGELFFGEGSRLTVL.

The chain uses TRBV5-1 and TRBJ1-1, with D possibly TRBD1 on 5 matching bases. Germline V lookup: CDR1 SGHRS, CDR2 YFSETQ. The CDR3 runs to 15 residues. Trimming took off 3 bases at V and 3 bases at J, with 15 bases between the two ends. CDR3 nucleotide sequence: TGCGCCAGCAGCTCAAGGGGCCCCTGGGACACTGAAGCTTTCTTT. Translation: CASSSRGPWDTEAFF.

Written as DNA, the CDR3 is TGTGCCAGCAGTGAAACAGGACTATACCCCTACAATGAGCAGTTCTTC. This gives the protein CASSETGLYPYNEQFF. The V and J genes are TRBV6-1 and TRBJ2-1, with D perhaps matching TRBD2 (6 bases). With 2 bases removed from V and 2 bases from J, the gap between germline ends came to 13 bases. This CDR3 region has 16 residues. CDR1 is MNHNS, CDR2 SASEGT, per germline.

V is TRBV7-2 and J is TRBJ2-7; TRBD1 matches 12 bases. This CDR3 region has 16 residues. Germline V gives CDR1 SGHTA, CDR2 FQGNSA. Losses at the gene ends were 6 bases for V and 6 bases for J; bases not matched to a gene: 12. Written as DNA, the CDR3 is TGTGCCAGCAGTAGGGACAGGGGGCCTCTCCCGGGCGAGCAGTACTTC. It encodes CASSRDRGPLPGEQYF.

The chain combines TRBV5-1 with TRBJ1-6; 11 bases match TRBD1. Germline V gives CDR1 SGHRS, CDR2 YFSETQ. V was clipped by 3 bases and J by 9 bases; unmatched bases: 5. The CDR3 sequence is 15 residues long. The CDR3 DNA reads TGCGCCAGCAGCTACGGGACAGGGGGATTTTCACCCCTCCACTTT. Translating gives CASSYGTGGFSPLHF.

The chain combines TRBV6-4 with TRBJ2-2, with 7 bases that match TRBD1. The CDR3 extends over 14 amino acids. The germline gives CDR1 MRHNA, CDR2 SNTAGT. V shed 2 bases and J 6 bases; nucleotides not matched to a gene: 3. The CDR3, as DNA: TGTGCCAGCAGTGACACCCAGGGGGCCGGGGAGCTGTTTTTT. Residues: CASSDTQGAGELFF.

The CDR3 sequence: CASSLALGGTNTGELFF. The CDR3 DNA reads TGTGCCAGCAGCTTAGCGCTGGGGGGAACGAACACCGGGGAGCTGTTTTTT. This chain uses TRBV7-2 with TRBJ2-2; maybe TRBD2 (6 bases). Trimming pared 0 bases from V and 0 bases from J, leaving 11 bases between. Germline V gene data show CDR1 as SGHTA and CDR2 as FQGNSA. The CDR3 length is 17 residues.

The chain links TRBV5-5 to TRBJ2-3; no firm D call. CDR3 length: 13 amino acids. From germline, CDR1 is SGHKS and CDR2 YYEKEE (reference sequence). The V gene lost 5 bases and the J gene lost 4 bases, with 11 bases spanning the gap. The CDR3 DNA reads as TGTGCCAGCAGTCCGACCGTGCCAGATACGCAGTATTTT. Protein: CASSPTVPDTQYF.

V is TRBV18 and J is TRBJ2-1, with 8 bases that match TRBD2. CDR1 and CDR2 from the germline V gene are KGHSH and LQKENI. V gave up 6 bases and J gave up 7 bases; unmatched junction bases: 5. The CDR3 covers 13 residues. The CDR3: CASSPGGPNEQFF. DNA for the CDR3: TGTGCCAGCTCGCCGGGGGGGCCAAATGAGCAGTTCTTC.

The chain is built from TRBV30 and TRBJ2-6; D possibly matches TRBD1 or TRBD2 (5 bases each). Germline lookup yields CDR1 GTSNPN and CDR2 SVGIG (reference sequence). V was trimmed by 1 base and J by 0 bases, leaving 19 bases between them. The CDR3 is 19 amino acids. Here the CDR3 DNA reads TGTGCCTGGAGTGACGGCGGTCTTGGGGGATACTCTGGGGCCAACGTCCTGACTTTC. Translation gives CAWSDGGLGGYSGANVLTF.

The CDR3 DNA reads as TGTGCCAGCAGCCAAGATATCGCGGGTTCATCCTACGAGCAGTACTTC. This encodes CASSQDIAGSSYEQYF. The gene calls are TRBV14 and TRBJ2-7; D perhaps matches TRBD2 (5 bases). CDR1 SGHDN and CDR2 FVKESK come from the germline V gene. The CDR3 is 16 amino acids. V was shortened by 0 bases and J by 1 base, with 13 bases between the two germline ends.

In DNA, the CDR3 is TGTGCCAGCAGCCTTTTTGGACAGAACACAGATACGCAGTATTTT. This encodes CASSLFGQNTDTQYF. The V call is TRBV11-2, the J call TRBJ2-3, with a weak D call TRBD1 (6 bases). CDR3 length: 15 residues. Germline V lookup: CDR1 SGHAT, CDR2 FQNNGV. Trimming shortened V by 5 bases and J by 2 bases, and 14 bases separated the two germline ends. The full variable domain, completed using reference TRBV11-2 and TRBJ2-3, is EAGVAQSPRYKIIEKRQSVAFWCNPISGHATLYWYQQILGQGPKLLIQFQNNGVVDDSQLPKDRFSAERLKGVDSTLKIQPAKLEDSAVYLCASSLFGQNTDTQYFGPGTRLTVL.

The chain recombines TRBV6-6 with TRBJ2-7, with TRBD1 matching over 10 bases. J lost 1 base, V lost 6 bases, and 6 bases had no gene match. The germline V gene encodes CDR1 MNHNY and CDR2 SVGAGI (reference sequence). This CDR3 contains 15 residues. CDR3: CASRSGTGASYEQYF. DNA of the CDR3: TGTGCCAGCAGGTCCGGGACAGGGGCTTCCTACGAGCAGTACTTC.

The chain's CDR3 is CATSPGGGGNYGYTF. DNA of the CDR3: TGTGCCACCAGCCCCGGGGGGGGTGGAAACTATGGCTACACCTTC. The rearrangement joins TRBV15 to TRBJ1-2, with a weak D call TRBD1 (5 bases). The germline gives CDR1 LNHNV, CDR2 YYDKDF (reference sequence). The V end lost 5 bases, the J end lost 2 bases, and 15 bases lay between the germline ends. The CDR3 totals 15 residues.

The chain is built from TRBV5-1 and TRBJ2-7; 10 bases fit TRBD2. The CDR3 runs 16 residues. The V gene's germline CDR1 is SGHRS and CDR2 YFSETQ. The V segment lost 0 bases and the J segment 3 bases; nucleotides outside the gene matches: 6. The CDR3 is CASSLGYSGGIYEQYF. In nucleotides, the CDR3 is TGCGCCAGCAGCTTGGGCTATAGCGGGGGGATCTACGAGCAGTACTTC.

The V gene is TRBV2, the J gene TRBJ1-2; the match to TRBD1 covers 11 bases. The CDR3 length is 12 residues. Germline CDR1 SNHLY, CDR2 FYNNEI. With 8 bases clipped from V and 8 bases from J, the junction kept 4 bases outside the gene matches. In nucleotides, the CDR3 is TGTGCCAGCGCTGGGACAGGGGGAGGCTACACCTTC. It yields the protein CASAGTGGGYTF. The full variable domain, in which reference TRBV2 and TRBJ1-2 provide the parts outside the CDR3, is EPEVTQTPSHQVTQMGQEVILRCVPISNHLYFYWYRQILGQKVEFLVSFYNNEISEKSEIFDDQFSVERPDGSNFTLKIRSTKLEDSAMYFCASAGTGGGYTFGSGTRLTVV.